This TCR beta chain derives from a study of blood T cells in healthy people across ages. Study-level findings and limits: CMV status of donors was not determined, possibly confounding expanded clonotype changes. TCR beta diversity tracked closely with naive T cell percentage.

A note on this clonotype: The antigen is unknown.

Ranging in age from about 6 to 95, the donors were healthy Caucasian individuals from Russia. Primers used in a second PCR of roughly 7 to 12 cycles were a sample-barcoded 5' primer and a J-beta primer mix. Per-sample output comprised a minimum of 2.5 million paired-end reads containing CDR3. TCRdb independently ran MiXCR on the 5' RACE reads; one entry per CDR3 protein. The profile covers about 970,000 distinct CDR3 sequences, with about 53% appearing a single time and about a fifth taken by the ten largest. Germline V gene sequence: CDR1 SGHTA, CDR2 FQGNSA. The trim removed 4 bases at V and 0 bases at J, leaving 5 bases unmatched. The CDR3 contains 15 residues.

This TCR came from a woman aged 55-69 years in good health. Sequencing was carried out using blood. This chain connects TRBV7-2 to TRBJ2-7; 8 nucleotides agree with TRBD2. The CDR3 is CASSYSGASSYEQYF. The CDR3 nucleotides are TGTGCCAGCAGCTATAGCGGGGCGAGCTCCTACGAGCAGTACTTC. The full variable domain, its missing parts supplied by reference TRBV7-2 and TRBJ2-7, is GAGVSQSPSNKVTEKGKDVELRCDPISGHTALYWYRQSLGQGLEFLIYFQGNSAPDKSGLPSDRFSAERTGGSVSTLTIQRTQQEDSAVYLCASSYSGASSYEQYFGPGTRLTVT.